This record covers a single T cell receptor (beta chain). Sequencing was performed with immunoSEQ multiplex PCR; in TCRdb, only in-frame clones are kept and a portion is missing. The table shows roughly 1,000,000 clones, with roughly 74% occurring only once. Germline V gives CDR1 LGHNA, CDR2 YNFKEQ. This CDR3 spans 13 amino acids. V was clipped by 5 bases and J by 6 bases, with 13 bases between them. The data were taken from a study of shared clonotypes between healthy human individuals. The sequence was collected from a man younger than 35 in good health. Some clones in this sample may be carry-over from other donors' samples. The sample was memory CD4+ T cells from PBMCs. Subset given: CD45RA-negative fraction. The chain joins TRBV4-2 to TRBJ1-1; a possible D gene is TRBD1 (5 bases). The CDR3 DNA reads TGTGCCAGCAGCTTCGGCCGGGGCTCTGAAGCTTTCTTT. Its translation is CASSFGRGSEAFF.